Sequencing of this T cell receptor beta chain was carried out in a study of T-cell reconstitution after alpha-beta-depleted transplantation in children. Study-wide points: It was reported that alpha-beta T cells came from several hundred expanded graft clones (about two months after transplant). From surviving recipient T cells and thymic progenitors came the high day-60 TCRbeta diversity observed in some patients.

This clonotype was recorded at least ten times. What it binds is not known. TCRbeta library construction was performed incorporating unique molecular identifiers. TCRdb re-called the PCR reads through MiXCR, storing one row per CDR3 protein. This table holds about 490,000 distinct CDR3 sequences, 8% to 11% found once. Trimming pared 0 bases from V and 3 bases from J, leaving 12 bases between. Germline lookup yields CDR1 LGHNA and CDR2 YSLEER. The CDR3 loop spans 15 amino acids. The sample here was PBMCs, taken before TCRalphabeta/CD19-depleted stem cell transplant. The chain combines TRBV4-3 with TRBJ2-7; TRBD2 is a possible D gene (5 bases). The receptor was derived from a child aged 2-9 years with inherited bone marrow failure, due to receive a stem cell transplant. The CDR3 region is CASSQEGSQNYEQYF. CDR3 coding DNA: TGCGCCAGCAGCCAAGAAGGGAGCCAGAACTACGAGCAGTACTTC.